The 26 T cell receptor beta chains below come from one sample, sequenced in a study of blood T cell repertoires in COVID-19. The table came from immunoSEQ multiplex PCR; TCRdb's copy has only in-frame clones and leaves some out. The table includes approximately 250,000 clones, approximately 80% detected once. What was sequenced was peripheral blood. The receptors originated from a woman aged 45-60 years with acute or convalescent COVID-19.

This clone has a single count. This rearrangement joins TRBV28 to TRBJ1-2; 8 nucleotides line up with TRBD1. Germline loops: CDR1 MDHEN, CDR2 SYDVKM. The CDR3 totals 12 residues. The junction had 4 bases not matched to a gene; V was cut back by 6 bases and J by 7 bases. CDR3 sequence reads: CASRTGAGGYTF. CDR3 nucleotides: TGTGCCAGCAGGACAGGGGCGGGTGGCTACACCTTC.

The V call is TRBV11-2, the J call TRBJ2-1, with D perhaps TRBD2 (7 bases). The CDR3 extends over 13 amino acids. From germline, CDR1 is SGHAT and CDR2 FQNNGV. Trimming shortened V by 1 base and J by 15 bases, and 16 bases separated the two germline ends. The CDR3 bases are TGTGCCAGCAGCTTAGGTGGGGGGGCCTCTCCGTTCTTC. This gives the protein CASSLGGGASPFF.

This clone was detected only once. The V call is TRBV2, the J call TRBJ1-2; perhaps TRBD1 as D (5 bases). V was cut by 7 bases and J by 4 bases, with 16 bases left in between. There are 14 residues in the CDR3. Per the germline V gene, CDR1 is SNHLY and CDR2 is FYNNEI. The CDR3 nucleotides are TGTGCCAGCACCCCGAGGGAGGGGCGCTATGGCTACACCTTC. It is translated as CASTPREGRYGYTF.

This clone showed up just once. This chain links TRBV5-6 with TRBJ2-7; 13 nucleotides line up with TRBD2. This CDR3 has 15 residues. The trim removed 4 bases at V and 7 bases at J, leaving 8 bases unmatched. Germline CDR1 SGHDT, CDR2 YYEEEE. In nucleotides, the CDR3 is TGTGCCAGCAGCCATACTAGCGGGAGGGCGGGGGAGCAGTACTTC. This translates into CASSHTSGRAGEQYF.

The CDR3 loop reads CAWGRGLTIMNTEAFF. CDR3 DNA sequence: TGTGCCTGGGGTAGGGGGTTGACAATCATGAACACTGAAGCTTTCTTT. The chain combines TRBV30 with TRBJ1-1; tentative D call: TRBD1 (6 bases). The length of the CDR3 is 16 residues. CDR1 and CDR2 (germline): GTSNPN, SVGIG (reference sequence). With 5 bases removed from V and 0 bases from J, the gap between germline ends came to 19 bases.

This clone appeared a single time. The CDR3: CASSLASRRINSPLHF. For the CDR3, the DNA is TGTGCCAGCAGCTTAGCTAGTCGGCGGATAAATTCACCCCTCCACTTT. This rearrangement joins TRBV7-8 to TRBJ1-6; D unclear. CDR3 length equals 16 residues. Germline CDR1 and CDR2: SGHVS and FQNEAQ. V lost 0 bases and J 7 bases, leaving 13 bases between the germline ends.

The chain is built from TRBV3-1 (or the pseudogene TRBV3-2) and TRBJ2-5, with D perhaps matching TRBD1 (5 bases). Germline V CDR1 and CDR2: LGHDT, YNNKEL (reference sequence). V was shortened by 1 base and J by 5 bases, with 11 bases between the two germline ends. The CDR3 totals 14 residues. CDR3 in amino acids: CASSQVGADETQYF. CDR3 sequence (DNA): TGTGCCAGCAGCCAAGTAGGGGCGGACGAGACCCAGTACTTC.

The chain has TRBV7-9 and TRBJ1-3, with D unresolved. The germline V gene has CDR1 SEHNR and CDR2 FQNEAQ (reference sequence). With 5 bases removed from V and 0 bases from J, the gap between germline ends came to 11 bases. The CDR3 extends over 15 amino acids. The CDR3: CASSPRESSGNTIYF. As DNA, the CDR3 is TGTGCCAGCAGCCCCCGAGAGAGCTCTGGAAACACCATATATTTT.

V and J are TRBV6-2 or TRBV6-3 and TRBJ1-2; 11 bases are a match to TRBD1. J gave up 8 bases and V 6 bases, and 5 bases lay outside the gene matches. This CDR3 has 13 residues. Germline values: CDR1 MNHEY, CDR2 SVGEGT. CDR3 DNA: TGTGCCAGCAGCGGACAGGGGGCGGAAGGCTACACCTTC. Encoded protein: CASSGQGAEGYTF.

The rearrangement links TRBV28 to TRBJ2-2; the match to TRBD1 covers 9 bases. V was clipped by 3 bases and J by 6 bases; unmatched bases: 8. Germline V CDR1 and CDR2: MDHEN, SYDVKM. This CDR3 spans 16 amino acids. CDR3 DNA: TGTGCCAGCAGTTTCTTGCCGGGACAGGGATCCGGGGAGCTGTTTTTT. Translation gives CASSFLPGQGSGELFF.

The genes are TRBV15 and TRBJ1-6; 7 bases line up with TRBD1. The germline CDR1 and CDR2 sequences are LNHNV and YYDKDF (reference sequence). The CDR3 length is 15 residues. The V gene end was trimmed by 0 bases and the J gene end by 9 bases; junction bases not matched to a gene: 5. This CDR3 is CATSRDRQGGSPLHF. CDR3 DNA: TGTGCCACCAGCAGAGATCGTCAGGGGGGTTCACCCCTCCACTTT.

The chain is built from TRBV28 and TRBJ2-7; 12 bases agree with TRBD1. CDR3 length: 15 amino acids. Germline V gene lookup returns CDR1 MDHEN and CDR2 SYDVKM. The V segment lost 7 bases and the J segment 5 bases; nucleotides outside the gene matches: 9. The CDR3: CASKGTGGAPNEQYF. The CDR3 DNA reads as TGTGCCAGCAAAGGGACAGGGGGCGCCCCCAACGAGCAGTACTTC.

This rearrangement joins TRBV5-1 to TRBJ2-2, with 12 bases that match TRBD1. With V trimmed by 4 bases and J by 7 bases, 5 bases remained unmatched. Germline V lookup: CDR1 SGHRS, CDR2 YFSETQ. CDR3 size: 15 residues. CDR3 sequence: CASSRDRGRIGELFF. CDR3 nucleotides: TGCGCCAGCAGCCGGGACAGGGGGCGTATCGGGGAGCTGTTTTTT.

This sequence joins TRBV3-1 (or the pseudogene TRBV3-2) and TRBJ2-7, with TRBD1 identical over 9 bases. V lost 4 bases to trimming and J lost 8 bases; unmatched junction nucleotides: 9. The CDR3 totals 14 residues. Per germline, CDR1 LGHDT and CDR2 YNNKEL (reference sequence). DNA for the CDR3: TGTGCCAGCAGCCCTAGGGGACAGGGTATGAAGCAGTACTTC. Its protein is CASSPRGQGMKQYF.

The rearrangement uses TRBV28 and TRBJ1-1; 10 bases fit TRBD1. Germline V gene lookup returns CDR1 MDHEN and CDR2 SYDVKM. Trimming at V came to 6 bases and at J to 10 bases, leaving 11 bases not matched to a gene. This CDR3 contains 14 residues. The CDR3 DNA is TGTGCCAGCAGGCTCGACAGGGGGCATCGGGGAGCTTTCTTT. Translated: CASRLDRGHRGAFF.

J is TRBJ1-4 and V is TRBV4-2; 7 bases match TRBD1. The V gene end was trimmed by 1 base and the J gene end by 3 bases; junction bases not matched to a gene: 5. Germline loops: CDR1 LGHNA, CDR2 YNFKEQ. This CDR3 is built from 16 residues. CDR3 nucleotides: TGTGCCAGCAGCCAAGCAGGGGGTGCAGCTAATGAAAAACTGTTTTTT. Protein: CASSQAGGAANEKLFF.

This clone was observed a handful of times. Other DNA sequences in this sample translate to the same CDR3. This rearrangement joins TRBV28 to TRBJ2-3; 9 bases agree with TRBD1. This CDR3 comprises 15 residues. V lost 2 bases to trimming and J lost 2 bases; unmatched junction nucleotides: 2. Germline V CDR1 and CDR2: MDHEN, SYDVKM. The CDR3 here is CASSLGDRVTDTQYF. The CDR3 bases are TGTGCCAGCAGTTTAGGGGACAGGGTCACAGATACGCAGTATTTT.

In its sample, this clone was seen once. The V and J genes are TRBV5-4 and TRBJ2-7; 8 bases line up with TRBD2. CDR3 length equals 15 residues. Germline CDR1 SGHNT, CDR2 YYREEE (reference sequence). Germline trimming cut 2 bases from V and 4 bases from J; bases unmatched to any gene: 8. CDR3 in amino acids: CASSLGLAGEYEQYF. The CDR3 DNA reads TGTGCCAGCAGCTTAGGGCTAGCGGGTGAATACGAGCAGTACTTC.

The CDR3 sequence is CASSLDRGTDTQYF. The CDR3 coding sequence is TGTGCCAGCAGCTTAGACAGGGGCACAGATACGCAGTATTTT. The chain uses TRBV7-8 and TRBJ2-3; TRBD1 might be the D (6 bases). The V end lost 1 base, the J end lost 1 base, and 6 bases lay between the germline ends. Germline V CDR1 and CDR2: SGHVS, FQNEAQ. This CDR3 is built from 14 residues.

The V call is TRBV6-1, the J call TRBJ2-3; weak D call: TRBD1 (5 bases). V lost 3 bases and J 0 bases, leaving 7 bases between the germline ends. This CDR3 has 14 residues. Germline CDR1 reads MNHNS; CDR2 reads SASEGT. The CDR3 region is CASSETASTDTQYF. CDR3 nucleotides: TGTGCCAGCAGTGAGACAGCTAGCACAGATACGCAGTATTTT.

This chain links TRBV5-1 with TRBJ2-1; 12 bases fit TRBD2. The CDR3 length is 16 residues. Trimming removed 0 bases from V and 5 bases from J; junction bases left unmatched: 3. Germline CDR1 reads SGHRS; CDR2 reads YFSETQ. The CDR3 reads CASSLAWTSGDNEQFF. CDR3 nucleotide sequence: TGCGCCAGCAGCTTGGCTTGGACTAGCGGGGACAATGAGCAGTTCTTC.

The chain combines TRBV28 with TRBJ1-1; D is ambiguous. The germline gives CDR1 MDHEN, CDR2 SYDVKM. This CDR3 has 14 residues. V was pared by 7 bases and J by 5 bases, with 17 bases between. CDR3 nucleotide sequence: TGTGCCAGCACGTTACCCCCTGGCCAGACTGAAGCTTTCTTT. Translation gives CASTLPPGQTEAFF.

This clone was detected only once. The DNA of the CDR3 is TGTGCCAGCAGCCCCGGGACAGGGGGCACCGGGGAGCTGTTTTTT. Amino acid sequence: CASSPGTGGTGELFF. The chain joins TRBV28 to TRBJ2-2; 11 nucleotides agree with TRBD1. Germline assignment: CDR1 MDHEN and CDR2 SYDVKM. The CDR3 has 15 residues. The V gene end was trimmed by 6 bases and the J gene end by 4 bases; junction bases not matched to a gene: 4.

J is TRBJ1-6 and V is TRBV28; perhaps TRBD1 as D (6 bases). The CDR3 contains 14 residues. V lost 4 bases and J lost 6, with 10 bases in between. Per germline, CDR1 MDHEN and CDR2 SYDVKM. The CDR3 DNA follows: TGTGCCAGCAGTTCGACAGGTCGTAATTCACCCCTCCACTTT. It is translated as CASSSTGRNSPLHF.

This sequence joins TRBV21-1 and TRBJ1-6; TRBD1 reflects the table's D call only, with no check against the DNA. TRBV21-1 is a pseudogene locus. The CDR3 totals 18 residues. The CDR3: CASSKRHRAWAGNSPLHF. Here the CDR3 DNA reads TGTGCCAGCAGCAAAAGGCACAGGGCCTGGGCTGGAAATTCACCCCTCCACTTT.

This chain uses TRBV28 with TRBJ2-7; possibly TRBD2 for D (5 bases). V dropped 4 bases and J dropped 7 bases, with 20 bases sitting between them. The CDR3 totals 15 residues. Germline V lookup: CDR1 MDHEN, CDR2 SYDVKM. The CDR3: CASSSVDSRVVEQYF. CDR3 nucleotides: TGTGCCAGCAGTTCCGTGGACTCGCGAGTAGTTGAGCAGTACTTC.